This passage covers 26 T cell receptor beta chains from one sample sequenced in a study of shared clonotypes between healthy human individuals. Assay: immunoSEQ multiplex PCR; the TCRdb copy retains only in-frame clones and omits some. The sample has fewer than 850,000 clones, 60% to 80% seen once; the top ten hold around 2%. Sequencing was done on a sample of memory CD4+ T cells sorted from blood. Described subset: CD45RA-negative fraction. These receptors originate from a woman aged 25 to 39 in good health.

This clone was detected a few times. The V gene is TRBV7-9, the J gene TRBJ2-7; unclear D gene. V shed 4 bases and J shed 3 bases, with 16 bases lying between them. Germline V lookup: CDR1 SEHNR, CDR2 FQNEAQ (reference sequence). CDR3 length: 15 amino acids. For the CDR3, the DNA is TGTGCCAGCAGCTCCGTGGGTAGGGCCAGCTACGAGCAGTACTTC. Its protein is CASSSVGRASYEQYF. Full variable domain (missing parts from reference TRBV7-9 and TRBJ2-7): DTGVSQNPRHKITKRGQNVTFRCDPISEHNRLYWYRQTLGQGPEFLTYFQNEAQLEKSRLLSDRFSAERPKGSFSTLEIQRTEQGDSAMYLCASSSVGRASYEQYFGPGTRLTVT.

This clone was observed once. Other DNA sequences in the sample encode the same CDR3. The chain links TRBV5-1 to TRBJ2-1; no clear D. The CDR3 covers 14 residues. The germline V and J ends were trimmed by 2 bases and 0 bases, with 6 bases remaining between them. Germline V gene sequence: CDR1 SGHRS, CDR2 YFSETQ. CDR3 residues: CASSFSSSYNEQFF. In nucleotides, the CDR3 is TGCGCCAGCAGCTTTTCCAGCTCCTACAATGAGCAGTTCTTC. The entire variable domain, with the rest obtained from reference TRBV5-1 and TRBJ2-1, is as follows: KAGVTQTPRYLIKTRGQQVTLSCSPISGHRSVSWYQQTPGQGLQFLFEYFSETQRNKGNFPGRFSGRQFSNSRSEMNVSTLELGDSALYLCASSFSSSYNEQFFGPGTRLTVL.

This clone was observed a few times. The J gene is TRBJ1-2, the V gene TRBV19; unclear D gene. CDR3 length: 11 amino acids. The V gene lost 10 bases and the J gene lost 8 bases, with 14 bases spanning the gap. Germline V CDR1 and CDR2: LNHDA, SQIVND (reference sequence). CDR3 DNA: TGTGCCAACGACCGGGCCTGGGGCTACACCTTC. Protein sequence: CANDRAWGYTF. Variable domain in full (rest from reference TRBV19 and TRBJ1-2): DGGITQSPKYLFRKEGQNVTLSCEQNLNHDAMYWYRQDPGQGLRLIYYSQIVNDFQKGDIAEGYSVSREKKESFPLTVTSAQKNPTAFYLCANDRAWGYTFGSGTRLTVV.

DNA of the CDR3: TGTGCCAGTAGCCCCGACAGGAGCATTAATGAAAAACTGTTTTTT. Its protein product is CASSPDRSINEKLFF. The chain links TRBV19 to TRBJ1-4; D may be TRBD1 (6 bases). The CDR3 extends over 15 amino acids. V lost 6 bases to trimming and J lost 4 bases, with 15 bases between them. Germline CDR1 and CDR2: LNHDA and SQIVND (reference sequence). Based on the CDR3 plus reference TRBV19 and TRBJ1-4, the full variable domain is DGGITQSPKYLFRKEGQNVTLSCEQNLNHDAMYWYRQDPGQGLRLIYYSQIVNDFQKGDIAEGYSVSREKKESFPLTVTSAQKNPTAFYLCASSPDRSINEKLFFGSGTQLSVL.

The J gene is TRBJ1-4, the V gene TRBV2, with D unresolved. V was shortened by 7 bases and J by 4 bases, with 10 bases between the two germline ends. Germline lookup yields CDR1 SNHLY and CDR2 FYNNEI. This CDR3 has 13 residues. The CDR3 coding sequence is TGTGCCAGCATAGGGCCTAATAATGAAAAACTGTTTTTT. This translates into CASIGPNNEKLFF. Full variable domain (remainder filled in from reference TRBV2 and TRBJ1-4): EPEVTQTPSHQVTQMGQEVILRCVPISNHLYFYWYRQILGQKVEFLVSFYNNEISEKSEIFDDQFSVERPDGSNFTLKIRSTKLEDSAMYFCASIGPNNEKLFFGSGTQLSVL.

This clone appeared a few times. The rearrangement joins TRBV19 to TRBJ1-2; perhaps TRBD1 as D (5 bases). The germline V gene encodes CDR1 LNHDA and CDR2 SQIVND (reference sequence). This CDR3 spans 11 amino acids. V lost 5 bases, J lost 6 bases, and 7 bases lay in between. In DNA form, the CDR3 reads TGTGCCAGTAGTCGCAGGGATGGCTACACCTTC. It translates to CASSRRDGYTF.

The chain employs TRBV5-4 and TRBJ2-7; 9 nucleotides align to TRBD1. Germline CDR1 SGHNT, CDR2 YYREEE (reference sequence). The V and J ends lost 4 bases and 2 bases, in that order; junction bases with no gene match: 7. CDR3 length: 15 amino acids. The CDR3 bases are TGTGCCAGCAGCCAGGGGGGACAGGGAGCCTACGAGCAGTACTTC. This encodes CASSQGGQGAYEQYF. The whole variable domain, remainder taken from reference TRBV5-4 and TRBJ2-7, is ETGVTQSPTHLIKTRGQQVTLRCSSQSGHNTVSWYQQALGQGPQFIFQYYREEENGRGNFPPRFSGLQFPNYSSELNVNALELDDSALYLCASSQGGQGAYEQYFGPGTRLTVT.

Concerning this clone itself: Other DNA sequences in the same sample also yield this CDR3. The DNA for the CDR3 is TGCAGCGTTGACCAGTACAATGAGCAGTTCTTC. This gives the protein CSVDQYNEQFF. This chain joins TRBV29-1 and TRBJ2-1; D call uncertain. CDR1 is SQVTM and CDR2 is ANQGSEA in the germline V gene. V was cut by 3 bases and J by 4 bases, with 4 bases left in between. This CDR3 comprises 11 residues.

This clone was counted a few times. Other DNA sequences from this sample encode an identical CDR3 as well. The chain combines TRBV5-1 with TRBJ1-5; D gene unclear. The CDR3 runs to 14 residues. Between the trimmed V and J ends, which lost 1 base and 2 bases, there was a span of 7 bases. Germline CDR1 is SGHRS and CDR2 is YFSETQ. This chain's CDR3 is CASSLLGGNQPQHF. CDR3 coding DNA: TGCGCCAGCAGCTTGTTGGGAGGCAATCAGCCCCAGCATTTT. Based on the CDR3 plus reference TRBV5-1 and TRBJ1-5, the full variable domain is KAGVTQTPRYLIKTRGQQVTLSCSPISGHRSVSWYQQTPGQGLQFLFEYFSETQRNKGNFPGRFSGRQFSNSRSEMNVSTLELGDSALYLCASSLLGGNQPQHFGDGTRLSIL.

The chain couples TRBV11-1 to TRBJ2-3; 8 nucleotides match TRBD2. J gave up 4 bases and V 6 bases, and 6 bases lay outside the gene matches. The CDR3 is 14 amino acids. Germline V gene lookup returns CDR1 SGHAT and CDR2 FQDESV (reference sequence). The CDR3 is CASSLGLGPDTQYF. The CDR3 nucleotides are TGTGCCAGCAGTTTGGGACTAGGCCCAGATACGCAGTATTTT.

This rearrangement joins TRBV19 to TRBJ2-7, with TRBD1 as a possible D gene (5 bases). V dropped 7 bases and J dropped 5 bases, with 15 bases sitting between them. The V gene's germline CDR1 is LNHDA and CDR2 SQIVND (reference sequence). This CDR3 comprises 13 residues. CDR3 in amino acids: CASTPGKAHEQYF. The CDR3 DNA reads TGTGCCAGTACACCAGGGAAGGCCCACGAGCAGTACTTC.

This chain links TRBV7-2 with TRBJ2-7, with TRBD1 matching over 8 bases. J was trimmed by 11 bases and V by 5 bases; bases with no gene match: 11. Germline V gene lookup returns CDR1 SGHTA and CDR2 FQGNSA. The CDR3 length is 13 residues. Here the CDR3 DNA reads TGTGCCAGCAGCCCCAGCGGACCGGGACAGGAGTACTTC. Translated, it gives CASSPSGPGQEYF.

This clone was seen a handful of times. The chain recombines TRBV29-1 with TRBJ1-1; D is unclear. CDR3 size: 14 residues. V was pared by 3 bases and J by 0 bases, with 11 bases between. Germline lookup yields CDR1 SQVTM and CDR2 ANQGSEA. This chain's CDR3 is CSVDSGHLNTEAFF. The CDR3 nucleotides are TGCAGCGTTGATTCTGGGCATCTGAACACTGAAGCTTTCTTT.

This clone has ten or more counts. CDR3 loop: CASTRQGCNYGYTF. In DNA, the CDR3 is TGTGCCAGCACCCGACAGGGATGTAACTATGGCTACACCTTC. The gene calls are TRBV21-1 and TRBJ1-2; the table's TRBD1 call for D was not verified on the DNA. TRBV21-1 has pseudogene status. The CDR3 loop spans 14 amino acids.

Notes on this clone: Given a far larger clone just one base away, this is likely a sequencing read error. J is TRBJ1-5 and V is TRBV7-2; 8 positions match TRBD1. V lost 5 bases, J lost 5 bases, and 5 bases stayed unmatched. The CDR3 extends over 14 amino acids. Germline V gene data show CDR1 as SGHTA and CDR2 as FQGNSA. CDR3 sequence: CASSPRTGHQPQHF. CDR3 sequence (DNA): TGTGCCAGCAGCCCTAGGACAGGGCATCAGCCCCAGCATTTT.

V gene TRBV19 combines with J gene TRBJ2-2; 7 bases are shared with TRBD1. The ends lost 6 bases at V and 3 bases at J; junction bases unmatched: 10. Germline-derived CDR1 and CDR2 are LNHDA and SQIVND (reference sequence). This CDR3 has 16 residues. The CDR3 bases are TGTGCCAGTAGCCCGAGGACAGGTCATGACACCGGGGAGCTGTTTTTT. As protein: CASSPRTGHDTGELFF.

The rearrangement uses TRBV28 and TRBJ1-1; 8 bases are shared with TRBD1. V was pared by 6 bases and J by 5 bases, with 8 bases of the junction left unmatched. In germline, CDR1 is MDHEN, CDR2 SYDVKM. The CDR3 has 14 residues. CDR3 residues: CASRQDRGLTEAFF. In DNA, the CDR3 is TGTGCCAGCAGGCAAGACAGGGGTTTGACTGAAGCTTTCTTT.

This sequence joins TRBV5-1 and TRBJ2-7; D is possibly TRBD1 (6 bases). V lost 6 bases and J lost 0, with 16 bases in between. Germline-derived CDR1 and CDR2 are SGHRS and YFSETQ. CDR3 length equals 15 residues. The CDR3 reads CASKPQGSGSYEQYF. The DNA for the CDR3 is TGCGCCAGCAAACCACAGGGATCTGGCTCCTACGAGCAGTACTTC.

In its sample, this clone was seen a few times. The CDR3 sequence is CASSPLGGSGTEAFF. The CDR3 nucleotides are TGTGCCAGCTCACCGTTAGGGGGCTCGGGGACTGAAGCTTTCTTT. V is TRBV18 and J is TRBJ1-1; TRBD1 matches at 7 bases. The CDR3 sequence is 15 residues long. CDR1 KGHSH and CDR2 LQKENI come from the germline V gene. Trimming at V came to 3 bases and at J to 5 bases, leaving 9 bases not matched to a gene.

The V call is TRBV20-1, the J call TRBJ2-5; D not certain. The CDR3 runs 11 residues. Trimming stripped 6 bases from V and 5 bases from J, with 10 bases between. The germline gives CDR1 DFQATT, CDR2 SNEGSKA (reference sequence). The CDR3, as DNA: TGCAGTGCCCCCCTGGGGGAGACCCAGTACTTC. Its translation: CSAPLGETQYF.

DNA for the CDR3: TGTGCCAGCAGACAGGGTAGGATGAACACTGAAGCTTTCTTT. Translating it yields CASRQGRMNTEAFF. The chain uses TRBV19 and TRBJ1-1, with TRBD1 matching 7 bases. The V gene's germline CDR1 is LNHDA and CDR2 SQIVND (reference sequence). This CDR3 is built from 14 residues. V dropped 9 bases and J dropped 0; count of bases not matched to a gene: 7.

This CDR3 is CASSDETGVNEQYF. CDR3 nucleotide sequence: TGTGCCAGCAGTGATGAGACAGGGGTTAACGAGCAGTACTTC. The chain combines TRBV6-1 with TRBJ2-7, with 8 bases fitting TRBD1. The junction had 6 bases not matched to a gene; V was cut back by 3 bases and J by 5 bases. CDR3 size: 14 residues. Germline CDR1 reads MNHNS; CDR2 reads SASEGT.

The gene calls are TRBV11-3 and TRBJ1-1; tentative D call: TRBD1 (6 bases). This CDR3 has 14 residues. V gave up 2 bases and J gave up 2 bases, with 9 bases separating them. Per the germline V gene, CDR1 is SGHNT and CDR2 is YENEEA. In DNA form, the CDR3 reads TGTGCCAGCAGCTTACAGGGGAAAAACACTGAAGCTTTCTTT. This sequence encodes CASSLQGKNTEAFF.

V gene TRBV18 combines with J gene TRBJ2-1; D uncertain. Trimming removed 0 bases at V and 9 bases at J, with 9 bases between. The CDR3 extends over 13 amino acids. Germline lookup yields CDR1 KGHSH and CDR2 LQKENI. The chain's CDR3 is CASSPPLVGEQFF. The CDR3, as DNA: TGTGCCAGCTCACCACCGCTAGTGGGTGAGCAGTTCTTC.

The chain employs TRBV5-6 and TRBJ2-1; TRBD1 aligns across 7 bases. Trimming cost V 6 bases and J 12 bases; bases outside gene matches: 12. The CDR3 runs to 13 residues. Germline V CDR1 and CDR2: SGHDT, YYEEEE. The CDR3 spells CASTGDSTGRQFF. The CDR3 DNA sequence: TGTGCCAGCACCGGGGACAGCACGGGTAGGCAGTTCTTC.

The chain employs TRBV7-8 and TRBJ1-5; the D is unclear. V lost 0 bases, J lost 7 bases, and 10 bases lay in between. CDR1 is SGHVS and CDR2 is FQNEAQ in the germline V gene. The CDR3 contains 14 residues. CDR3 DNA sequence: TGTGCCAGCAGCTTAGCGGGAGCTGGGCAGCCCCAGCATTTT. It codes for CASSLAGAGQPQHF.